The clone carrying this TCR beta chain was picked up a small number of times. The sample belongs to a study of T cells after yellow fever vaccination. TCRdb re-called the 5' RACE reads with MiXCR, one entry per CDR3 protein. The sample lists 500,000 to 700,000 distinct CDR3 sequences; 15% to 20% were seen once. The CDR3 has 15 residues. The V and J ends lost 6 bases and 7 bases, in that order; junction bases with no gene match: 10. Germline-derived CDR1 and CDR2 are GTSNPN and SVGIG (reference sequence). The receptor's source is a man younger than 45 who received the YFV17D yellow fever vaccine. The rearrangement links TRBV30 to TRBJ1-5, with 12 positions matching TRBD1. This sample comprised PBMCs, obtained 15 days after the yellow fever booster vaccination. The CDR3 nucleotides read TGTGCCTGCTCCGCCGGGACAGGGGGCAGGCAGCCCCAGCATTTT. It is translated as CACSAGTGGRQPQHF.